A selection of T cell receptor beta chains follows, all from one sample in a study of neurological immune-mediated disorders. TCRdb used MiXCR to reprocess the 5' RACE reads, holding one entry per CDR3 protein. The top ten hold 9% to 10% of the sample, which has about 38,000 distinct CDR3 sequences, roughly 5% seen once. The sample comprised CD4+ T cells from blood. The source is a young man in good health. CDR3s include the opening cysteine and the closing phenylalanine or tryptophan.

>TRBJ1-1|TRBV6-5
CASSYSRSNTEAFF
>TRBJ1-4|TRBV6-5
CASSYEFLQDATNEKLFF
>TRBJ2-3|TRBV5-1
CASSLVRDKGTDTQYF
>TRBJ1-5|TRBV20-1
CSARDQGNQPQHF
>TRBJ2-1|TRBV5-5
CASSLVSGQFNEQFF
>TRBJ1-2|TRBV5-1
CASSLPSNYGYTF
>TRBJ1-1|TRBV20-1
CSATDRWEAFF
>TRBJ2-7|TRBV5-5
CASSVGQGNEQYF
>TRBJ2-5|TRBV3-1
CASSQDGGRGAWETQYF
>TRBJ1-2|TRBV12-3/TRBV12-4
CASSTTGTNYGYTF
>TRBJ1-2|TRBV6-5
CASSYEGSANYGYTF
>TRBJ1-5|TRBV19
CASTQGTALNQPQHF
>TRBJ1-5|TRBV20-1
CSARTVPRQPQHF
>TRBJ2-4|TRBV29-1
CSVHLAKNIQYF
>TRBJ1-1|TRBV5-1
CASSPDTGVNTEAFF
>TRBJ1-1|TRBV5-1
CASSLDINTEAFF
>TRBJ2-2|TRBV7-7
CASSLFSSGGPGELFF
>TRBJ1-2|TRBV20-1
CSAPDRGYGYTF
>TRBJ2-5|TRBV6-5
CASRPIQGGGQETQYF
>TRBJ2-3|TRBV20-1
CSARESTDTQYF
>TRBJ2-1|TRBV12-3/TRBV12-4
CASSLRVLAGSSYNEQFF
>TRBJ1-1|TRBV5-5
CASSFGQGRTEAFF
>TRBJ2-1|TRBV20-1
CSAPGLAGGDRRFYEQFF